The rows below give T cell receptor beta chains drawn from one sample of a study of CD8 T cells in Susac syndrome. TCRdb reanalysed the immunoSEQ multiplex PCR reads using MiXCR and keeps one entry per CDR3 protein. The sample has hundreds of thousands of distinct CDR3 sequences, 90% to 95% seen once; the top ten hold 0.07% to 0.09%. Material: CD4+ T cells from PBMCs. These receptors all stem from a human donor with multiple sclerosis. Each CDR3 is given without its conserved first and last residue. The D gene is left open where the match is weak.

v_gene	d_gene	j_gene	CDR3aa
TRBV28	-	TRBJ1-2	ASGPGSYGYT
TRBV3-1	-	TRBJ1-6	ASSHAQTGRNSPLH
TRBV12-3/TRBV12-4	-	TRBJ2-3	ASRRGLHTDTQY
TRBV12-3/TRBV12-4	-	TRBJ2-2	ASSFRLPGELF
TRBV6-1	TRBD2	TRBJ2-3	ASSALSLAGVDTQY
TRBV27	-	TRBJ2-7	ASSFRPAYEQY
TRBV4-1	TRBD1	TRBJ1-4	ASSQERQGAIRVRVEKLF
TRBV4-1	-	TRBJ1-6	ASSQDGDTNNSPLH
TRBV4-1	-	TRBJ2-6	ASGPSGAGANVLT
TRBV6-1	TRBD1	TRBJ2-1	ASSRDRDNNEQF